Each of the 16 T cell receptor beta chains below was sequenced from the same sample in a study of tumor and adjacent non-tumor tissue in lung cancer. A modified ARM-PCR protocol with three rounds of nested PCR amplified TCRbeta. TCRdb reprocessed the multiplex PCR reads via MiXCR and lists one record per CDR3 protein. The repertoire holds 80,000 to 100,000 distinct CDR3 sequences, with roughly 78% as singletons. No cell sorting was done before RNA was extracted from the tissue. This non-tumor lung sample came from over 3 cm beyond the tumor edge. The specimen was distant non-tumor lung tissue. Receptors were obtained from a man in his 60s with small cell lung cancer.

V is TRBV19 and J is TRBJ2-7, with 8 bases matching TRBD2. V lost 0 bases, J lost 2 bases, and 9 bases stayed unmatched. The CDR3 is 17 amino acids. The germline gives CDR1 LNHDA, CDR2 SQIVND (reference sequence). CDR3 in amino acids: CASSIDHLREDPYEQYV. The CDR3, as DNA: TGTGCCAGTAGTATAGATCATCTGCGGGAGGACCCCTACGAGCAGTACGTC.

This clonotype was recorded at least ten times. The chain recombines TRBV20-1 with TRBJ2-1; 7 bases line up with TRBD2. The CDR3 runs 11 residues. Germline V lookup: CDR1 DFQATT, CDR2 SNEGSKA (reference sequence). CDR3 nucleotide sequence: TGCAGGGGAGGGAGCAACAATGAGCAGTTCTTC. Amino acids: CRGGSNNEQFF.

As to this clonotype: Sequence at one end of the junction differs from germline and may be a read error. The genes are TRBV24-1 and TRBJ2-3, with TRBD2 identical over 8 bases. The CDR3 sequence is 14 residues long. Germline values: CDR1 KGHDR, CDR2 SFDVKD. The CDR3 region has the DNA TGTGTCACCGCCGGGACTAGAGCCAGAGATACGCAGTATTTT. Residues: CVTAGTRARDTQYF.

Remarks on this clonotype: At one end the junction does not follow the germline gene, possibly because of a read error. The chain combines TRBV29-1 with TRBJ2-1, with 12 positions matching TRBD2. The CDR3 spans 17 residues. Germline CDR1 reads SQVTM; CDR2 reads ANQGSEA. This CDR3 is CSIEEVQWLAGGNEQFF. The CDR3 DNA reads TGCAGCATTGAAGAGGTGCAGTGGCTAGCGGGGGGGAATGAGCAGTTCTTC.

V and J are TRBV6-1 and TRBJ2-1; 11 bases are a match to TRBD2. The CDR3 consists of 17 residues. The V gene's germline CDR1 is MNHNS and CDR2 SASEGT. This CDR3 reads CTSSAPRLAGIYNEQFF. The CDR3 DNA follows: TGTACAAGCAGCGCGCCAAGACTAGCGGGAATCTACAATGAGCAGTTCTTC.

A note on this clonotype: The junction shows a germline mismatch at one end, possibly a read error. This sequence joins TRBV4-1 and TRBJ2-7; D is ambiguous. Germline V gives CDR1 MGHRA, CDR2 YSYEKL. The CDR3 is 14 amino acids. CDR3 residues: CASSLAESSYEQCF. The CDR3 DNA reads TGCGCCAGCAGCCTGGCGGAAAGCTCCTACGAACAGTGCTTC.

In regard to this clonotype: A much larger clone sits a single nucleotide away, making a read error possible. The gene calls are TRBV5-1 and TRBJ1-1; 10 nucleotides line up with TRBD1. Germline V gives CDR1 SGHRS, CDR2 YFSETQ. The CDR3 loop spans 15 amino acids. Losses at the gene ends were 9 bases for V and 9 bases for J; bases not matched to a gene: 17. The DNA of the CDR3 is TGCGCCACCACCGTCCAGACGACAGGGGGCCAACAAGCTTTCTTT. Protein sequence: CATTVQTTGGQQAFF.

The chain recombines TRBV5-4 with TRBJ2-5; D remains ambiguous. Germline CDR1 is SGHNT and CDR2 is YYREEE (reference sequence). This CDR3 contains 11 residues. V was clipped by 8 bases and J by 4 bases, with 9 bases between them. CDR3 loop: CARSLTETQYF. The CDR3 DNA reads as TGTGCCAGGAGCCTCACAGAGACCCAGTACTTC. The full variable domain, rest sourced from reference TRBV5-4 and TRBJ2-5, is ETGVTQSPTHLIKTRGQQVTLRCSSQSGHNTVSWYQQALGQGPQFIFQYYREEENGRGNFPPRFSGLQFPNYSSELNVNALELDDSALYLCARSLTETQYFGPGTRLLVL.

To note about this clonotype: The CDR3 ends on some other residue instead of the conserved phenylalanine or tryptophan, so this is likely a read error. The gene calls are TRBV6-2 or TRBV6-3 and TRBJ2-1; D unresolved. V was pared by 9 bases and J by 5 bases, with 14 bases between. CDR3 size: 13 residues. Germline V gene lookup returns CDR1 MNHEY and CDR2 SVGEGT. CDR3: CASSAGPNNEQFS. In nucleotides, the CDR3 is TGTGCCAGTAGTGCCGGTCCTAACAATGAGCAGTTCTCC.

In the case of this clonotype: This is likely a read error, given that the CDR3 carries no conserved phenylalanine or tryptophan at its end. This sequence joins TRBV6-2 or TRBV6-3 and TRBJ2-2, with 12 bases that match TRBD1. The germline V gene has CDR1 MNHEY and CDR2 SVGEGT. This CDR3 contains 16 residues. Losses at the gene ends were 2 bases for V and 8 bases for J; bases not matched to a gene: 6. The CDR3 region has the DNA TGTGCCAGCAGTTACGAGGGACAGGGGGCTGCAGGGGAGCTGTTTTCT. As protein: CASSYEGQGAAGELFS.

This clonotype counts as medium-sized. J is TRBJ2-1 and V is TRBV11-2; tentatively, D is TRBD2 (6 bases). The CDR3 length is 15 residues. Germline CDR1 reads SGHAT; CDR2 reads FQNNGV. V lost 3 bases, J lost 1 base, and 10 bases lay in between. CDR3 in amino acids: CASSLAGRSYNEQFF. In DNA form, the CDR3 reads TGTGCCAGCAGCTTGGCGGGAAGGTCCTACAATGAGCAGTTCTTC. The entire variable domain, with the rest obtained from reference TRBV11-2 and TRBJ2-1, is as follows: EAGVAQSPRYKIIEKRQSVAFWCNPISGHATLYWYQQILGQGPKLLIQFQNNGVVDDSQLPKDRFSAERLKGVDSTLKIQPAKLEDSAVYLCASSLAGRSYNEQFFGPGTRLTVL.

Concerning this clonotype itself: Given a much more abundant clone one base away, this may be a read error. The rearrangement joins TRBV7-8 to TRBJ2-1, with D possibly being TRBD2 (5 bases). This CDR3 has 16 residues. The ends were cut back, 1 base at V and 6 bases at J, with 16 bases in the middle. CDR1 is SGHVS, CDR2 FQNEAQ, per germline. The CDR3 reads CASSLGARTGCNEQFF. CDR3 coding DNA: TGTGCCAGCAGCTTAGGTGCTCGTACGGGATGCAATGAGCAGTTCTTC.

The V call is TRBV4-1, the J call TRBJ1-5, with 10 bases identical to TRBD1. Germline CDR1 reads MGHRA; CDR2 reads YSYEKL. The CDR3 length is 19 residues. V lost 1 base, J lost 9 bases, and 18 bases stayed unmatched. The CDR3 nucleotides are TGCGCCAGCAGCCAAGCTGGTGGGATTAACGGGACAGGGGAGAGGCCCCAGCATTTT. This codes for CASSQAGGINGTGERPQHF.

The CDR3 DNA follows: TGTGCCAGCATCATCGGTCCTGGGGGGTCCTACAATGAGCAGTTCTTC. This translates into CASIIGPGGSYNEQFF. The chain uses TRBV28 and TRBJ2-1; maybe TRBD2 (6 bases). The CDR3 contains 16 residues. The germline gives CDR1 MDHEN, CDR2 SYDVKM. Between the trimmed V and J ends, which lost 7 bases and 1 base, there was a span of 17 bases.

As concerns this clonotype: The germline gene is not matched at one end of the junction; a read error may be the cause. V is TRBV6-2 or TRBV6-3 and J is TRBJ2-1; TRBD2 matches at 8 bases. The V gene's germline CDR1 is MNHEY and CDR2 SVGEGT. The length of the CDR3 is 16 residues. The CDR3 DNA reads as TGTGCTAGCAGTTACCAGTTATCAGCGGGAGTGGGCGAGCAGATCTTC. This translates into CASSYQLSAGVGEQIF.

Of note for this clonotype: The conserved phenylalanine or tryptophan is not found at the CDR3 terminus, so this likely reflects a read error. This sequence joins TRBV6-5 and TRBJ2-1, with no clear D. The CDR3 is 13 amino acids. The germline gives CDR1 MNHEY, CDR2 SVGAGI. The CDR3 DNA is TGTGCCAGCAGGGAGATCCCGGCGAATGAACAGTTCATC. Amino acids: CASREIPANEQFI.